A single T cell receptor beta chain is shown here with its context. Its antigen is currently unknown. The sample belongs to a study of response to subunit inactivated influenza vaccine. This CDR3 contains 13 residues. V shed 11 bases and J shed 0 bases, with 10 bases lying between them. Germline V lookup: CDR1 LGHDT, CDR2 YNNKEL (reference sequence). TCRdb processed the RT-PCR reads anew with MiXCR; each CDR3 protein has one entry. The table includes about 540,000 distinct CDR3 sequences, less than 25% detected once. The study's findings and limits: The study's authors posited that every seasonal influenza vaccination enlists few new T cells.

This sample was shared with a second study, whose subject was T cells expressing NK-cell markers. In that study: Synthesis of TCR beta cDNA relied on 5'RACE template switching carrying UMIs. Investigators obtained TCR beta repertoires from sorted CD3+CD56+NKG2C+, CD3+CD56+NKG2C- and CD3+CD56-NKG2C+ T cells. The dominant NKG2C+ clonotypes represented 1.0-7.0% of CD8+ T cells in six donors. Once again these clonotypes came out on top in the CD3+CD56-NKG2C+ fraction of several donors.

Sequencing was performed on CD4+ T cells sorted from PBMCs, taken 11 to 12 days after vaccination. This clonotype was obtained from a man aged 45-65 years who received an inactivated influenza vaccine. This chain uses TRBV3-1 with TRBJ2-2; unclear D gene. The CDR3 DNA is TGTGCCTCCCGAAAACCGAACACCGGGGAGCTGTTTTTT. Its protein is CASRKPNTGELFF.